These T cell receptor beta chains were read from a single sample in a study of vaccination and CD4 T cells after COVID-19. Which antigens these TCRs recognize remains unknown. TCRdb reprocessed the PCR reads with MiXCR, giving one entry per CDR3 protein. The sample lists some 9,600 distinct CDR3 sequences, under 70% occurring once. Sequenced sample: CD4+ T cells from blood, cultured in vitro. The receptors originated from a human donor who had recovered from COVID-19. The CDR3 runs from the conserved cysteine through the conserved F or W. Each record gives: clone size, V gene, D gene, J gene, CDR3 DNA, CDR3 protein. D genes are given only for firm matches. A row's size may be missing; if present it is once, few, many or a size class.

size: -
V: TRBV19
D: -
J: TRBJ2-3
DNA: TGTGCCAGGGGAGATTGTCGTGTCGCAGATACGCAGTATTTT
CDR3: CARGDCRVADTQYF

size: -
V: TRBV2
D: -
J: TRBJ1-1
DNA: TGTGCCAGCAGCTTAGGAGGGGCGCACACTGAAGCTTTCTTT
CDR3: CASSLGGAHTEAFF

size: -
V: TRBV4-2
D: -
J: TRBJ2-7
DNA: TGTGCCAGCAGCCAACAGGACAAAGCCTACGAGCAGTACTTC
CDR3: CASSQQDKAYEQYF

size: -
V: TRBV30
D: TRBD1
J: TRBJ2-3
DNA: TGTGCCTGGAGTGTCCGCGACAGGGGGACGCAGTATTTT
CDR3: CAWSVRDRGTQYF

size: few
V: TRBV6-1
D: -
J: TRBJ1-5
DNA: TGTGCCAGCAAAAGATGGGTAGGAGGCAATCAGCCCCAGCATTTT
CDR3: CASKRWVGGNQPQHF

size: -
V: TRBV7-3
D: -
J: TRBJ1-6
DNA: TGTGCCAGCAGCTTAATGGGGGAGAACAATTCACCCCTCCACTTT
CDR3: CASSLMGENNSPLHF

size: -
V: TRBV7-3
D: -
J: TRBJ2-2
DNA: TGTGCCAGCAGCTTAATAGGTGGCGGGGAGCTGTTTTTT
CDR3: CASSLIGGGELFF

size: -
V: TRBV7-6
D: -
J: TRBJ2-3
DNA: TGTGCCAGCAGCTTACTCTTTAGCACAGATACGCAGTATTTT
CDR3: CASSLLFSTDTQYF

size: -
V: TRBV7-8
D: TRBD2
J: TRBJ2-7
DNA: TGTGCCAGCAGCTTAGGGCTAGCGGCGATATCCCCCTACGAGCAGTACTTC
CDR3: CASSLGLAAISPYEQYF

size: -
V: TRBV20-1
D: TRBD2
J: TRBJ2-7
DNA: TGCAGTGCAACGCGGACGGCCACTAGCGGCGAGCAGTACTTC
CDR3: CSATRTATSGEQYF

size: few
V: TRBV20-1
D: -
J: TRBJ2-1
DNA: TGCAGTGGAGAGAGGCGAACCTACAATGAGCAGTTCTTC
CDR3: CSGERRTYNEQFF

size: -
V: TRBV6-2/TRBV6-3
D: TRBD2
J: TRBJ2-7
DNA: TGTGCCAGCAGGAGGACTAGCGTTTACGAGCAGTACTTC
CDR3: CASRRTSVYEQYF

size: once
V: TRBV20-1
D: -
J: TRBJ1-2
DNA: TGCAGTGCTAGGAGCCCAGCCGTCAGCTATGGCTACACCTTC
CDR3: CSARSPAVSYGYTF

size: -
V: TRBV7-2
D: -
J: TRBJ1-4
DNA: TGTGCCAGCAGCTTAATGGCAGCAACTAATGAAAAACTGTTTTTT
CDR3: CASSLMAATNEKLFF

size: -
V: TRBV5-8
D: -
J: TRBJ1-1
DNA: TGTGCCAGCAGCCCGGGGGACAAAAGGGGCACTGAAGCTTTCTTT
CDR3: CASSPGDKRGTEAFF

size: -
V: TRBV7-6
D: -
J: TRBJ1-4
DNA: TGTGCCAGCAGCCGAGAGAAGAGACAGCCAACTAATGAAAAACTGTTTTTT
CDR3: CASSREKRQPTNEKLFF

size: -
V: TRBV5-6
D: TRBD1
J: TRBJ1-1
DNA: TGTGCCAGCAGCTCAGGACAGGGGGTGATAATGAACACTGAAGCTTTCTTT
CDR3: CASSSGQGVIMNTEAFF

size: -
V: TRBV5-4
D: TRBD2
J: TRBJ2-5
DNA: TGTGCCAGCAGCTTGGATGCAGGGAGGGGAGAGACCCAGTACTTC
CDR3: CASSLDAGRGETQYF

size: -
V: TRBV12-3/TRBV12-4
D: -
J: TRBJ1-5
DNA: TGTGCCAGCAGTTTGAAGTTGTGGAGCAATCAGCCCCAGCATTTT
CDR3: CASSLKLWSNQPQHF

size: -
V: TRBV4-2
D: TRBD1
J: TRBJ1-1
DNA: TGTGCCAGCAGCCAAGCAGGCAGGGGGGCTGAAGCTTTCTTT
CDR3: CASSQAGRGAEAFF